In this sample, the clone carrying this TCR beta chain turned up many times. The target antigen is unknown. As the template, RNA transcripts were used to amplify TCR beta CDR3 regions. Investigators did first-round RT-PCR with HTBI primers, then second-round multiplex PCR. TCRdb reanalysed the multiplex PCR reads using MiXCR and keeps one entry per CDR3 protein. The profile covers some 150,000 distinct CDR3 sequences, with approximately 40% appearing a single time and roughly 9% taken by the ten largest. Trimming removed 1 base from V and 1 base from J, with 17 bases in between. Looked up from germline, CDR1 is DFQATT and CDR2 is SNEGSKA (reference sequence). CDR3 size: 16 residues. The data are from a study of Graves' ophthalmopathy and Graves' hyperthyroidism. Study conclusions and caveats: The study's model predicted ophthalmopathy progression at approximately 71% sensitivity and 72% to 85% specificity. The blood repertoire also included most expanded thyroid clonotypes above 0.001 frequency. A model built from 13 signatures distinguished ophthalmopathy from stable hyperthyroidism with 85% to 90% sensitivity and 70% to 84% specificity.

Sequencing was done on a sample of peripheral blood. V usage is TRBV20-1 and J usage is TRBJ2-7, with D possibly being TRBD2 (5 bases). This clonotype was obtained from a man aged 25-45 years with Graves' ophthalmopathy. The CDR3 nucleotides are TGCAGTGCTAGAGCTCTTACTAGAATCAATTCCTACGAGCAGTACTTC. Translating gives CSARALTRINSYEQYF.